This T cell receptor (beta chain) was sequenced in a study of blood T cell repertoires in COVID-19. The CDR3 is 17 amino acids. Germline V gives CDR1 LGHDT, CDR2 YNNKEL (reference sequence). The junction had 7 bases not matched to a gene; V was cut back by 0 bases and J by 2 bases. Clones were read by immunoSEQ multiplex PCR, and TCRdb kept only the in-frame ones, dropping some. The sample has approximately 150,000 clones, 84% seen once. The gene calls are TRBV3-1 (or the pseudogene TRBV3-2) and TRBJ2-3; 8 bases map to TRBD2. The receptor was derived from a woman aged 45 to 65 in a cohort sampled during active or convalescent COVID-19. Sequenced sample: peripheral blood. CDR3 sequence (DNA): TGTGCCAGCAGCCAAGATCTCGCGGGGGGACCCACAGATACGCAGTATTTT. It translates to CASSQDLAGGPTDTQYF.